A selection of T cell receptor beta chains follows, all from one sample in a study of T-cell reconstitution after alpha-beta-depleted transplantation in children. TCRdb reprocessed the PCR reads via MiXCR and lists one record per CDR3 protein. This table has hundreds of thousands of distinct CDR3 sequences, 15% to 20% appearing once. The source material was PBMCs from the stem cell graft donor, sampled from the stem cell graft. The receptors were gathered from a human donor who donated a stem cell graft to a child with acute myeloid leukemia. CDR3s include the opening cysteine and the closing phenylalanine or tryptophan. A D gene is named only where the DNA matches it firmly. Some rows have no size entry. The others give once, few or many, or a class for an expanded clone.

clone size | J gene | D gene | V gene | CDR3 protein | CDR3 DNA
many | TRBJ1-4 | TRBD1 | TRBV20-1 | CSAQDRGPEKLFF | TGCAGTGCTCAAGACAGGGGGCCTGAAAAACTGTTTTTT
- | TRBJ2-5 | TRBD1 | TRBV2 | CASGTGEETQYF | TGTGCCAGTGGGACAGGAGAAGAGACCCAGTACTTC
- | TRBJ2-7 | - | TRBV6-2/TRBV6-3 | CASIPGIVEQYF | TGTGCCAGCATACCAGGGATTGTCGAGCAGTACTTC
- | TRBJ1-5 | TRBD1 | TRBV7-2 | CASSLGDRVQPQHF | TGTGCCAGCAGCTTAGGAGACAGGGTACAGCCCCAGCATTTT
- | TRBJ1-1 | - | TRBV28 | CASTKNRANTEAFF | TGTGCCAGCACCAAGAACAGGGCGAACACTGAAGCTTTCTTT
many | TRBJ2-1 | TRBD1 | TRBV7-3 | CASSITKDRVNEQFF | TGTGCCAGCAGCATAACTAAGGACAGGGTCAATGAGCAGTTCTTC
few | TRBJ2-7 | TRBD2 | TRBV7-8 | CASWTAGGPNEQYF | TGTGCCAGCTGGACAGCGGGGGGGCCGAACGAGCAGTACTTC
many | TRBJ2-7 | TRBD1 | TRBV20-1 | CSANRGKTYEQYF | TGCAGTGCTAACAGGGGAAAGACCTACGAGCAGTACTTC
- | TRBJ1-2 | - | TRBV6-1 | CASNGGNRKDGYTF | TGTGCCAGCAATGGGGGTAACAGAAAGGATGGCTACACCTTC
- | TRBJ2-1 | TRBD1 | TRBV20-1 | CSARQGDEQFF | TGCAGTGCTAGGCAGGGGGATGAGCAGTTCTTC
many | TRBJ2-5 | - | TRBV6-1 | CASSQPLRQQETQYF | TGTGCCAGCAGTCAACCTTTGAGACAGCAAGAGACCCAGTACTTC
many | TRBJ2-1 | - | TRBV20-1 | CSARDLGRYEQFF | TGCAGTGCTAGGGACCTTGGGAGGTATGAGCAGTTCTTC
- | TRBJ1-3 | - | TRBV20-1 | CSAHGGPRSGNTIYF | TGCAGTGCCCATGGAGGACCTCGCTCTGGAAACACCATATATTTT
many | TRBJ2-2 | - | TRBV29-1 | CSVEDETDNPSNTGELFF | TGCAGCGTTGAGGATGAGACAGACAATCCTTCGAACACCGGGGAGCTGTTTTTT
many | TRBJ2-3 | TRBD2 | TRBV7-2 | CASSPGTSEFTQYF | TGTGCCAGCAGCCCTGGGACTAGCGAGTTCACGCAGTATTTT
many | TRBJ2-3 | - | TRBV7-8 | CASSPAGPSTDTQYF | TGTGCCAGCAGTCCGGCAGGACCTAGCACAGATACGCAGTATTTT
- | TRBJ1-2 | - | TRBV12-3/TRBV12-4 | CASRDNREGYGYTF | TGTGCCAGCAGGGATAACAGGGAGGGCTATGGCTACACCTTC
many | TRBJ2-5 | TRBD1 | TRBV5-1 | CASTPGQAGETQYF | TGCGCCAGCACCCCTGGACAGGCAGGGGAGACCCAGTACTTC
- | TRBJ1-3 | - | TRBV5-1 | CASSVDTDGSSGNTIYF | TGCGCCAGCAGCGTGGACACGGACGGGAGCTCTGGAAACACCATATATTTT
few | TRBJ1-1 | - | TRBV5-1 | CASSPGLGMNTEAFF | TGCGCCAGCAGCCCGGGACTGGGCATGAACACTGAAGCTTTCTTT